This TCR beta chain was sequenced during a study of chemoradiotherapy in HPV16-positive cancers. Study details: Candidate HPV-specific clones and shared TCR motifs came from a couple of HPV16-positive patients. Study results and caveats: Candidate HPV-specific clones and E7-related TCR motifs grew in tumor during treatment.

As to this clone: Antigen specificity is unknown.

Sequencing was performed with immunoSEQ multiplex PCR; in TCRdb, only in-frame clones are kept and a portion is missing. The profile shows approximately 12,000 clones, 90% of them singletons. This clonotype was obtained from a human donor with HPV-associated anogenital cancer. This material was collected from a patient who underwent chemoradiotherapy.

CDR3 residues: CASSGSWTGELFF. The CDR3, as DNA: TGCGCCAGCAGTGGGAGCTGGACCGGGGAGCTGTTTTTT. The chain has TRBV10-1 and TRBJ2-2; the D is unclear. Deletions cut 4 bases from V and 5 bases from J, with 8 bases between. The CDR3 covers 13 residues. The germline gives CDR1 WNHNN, CDR2 SYGVQD (reference sequence).